Presented here are 12 T cell receptor beta chains from one specimen sequenced in a study of T cell changes during pregnancy in multiple sclerosis. The assay was immunoSEQ multiplex PCR, and TCRdb's table has in-frame clones only and misses some. This sample has nearly 110,000 clones, with around 92% found just once. Sequences were derived from peripheral blood, sampled after pregnancy. The receptors shown here come from a female donor with multiple sclerosis, enrolled in a pregnancy study.

V is TRBV5-6 and J is TRBJ1-4; 9 bases line up with TRBD1. The CDR3 covers 14 residues. The ends lost 0 bases at V and 7 bases at J; junction bases unmatched: 1. Germline V lookup: CDR1 SGHDT, CDR2 YYEEEE. The CDR3 DNA follows: TGTGCCAGCAGCTTGGGGACAGGGGTTGAAAAACTGTTTTTT. Protein sequence: CASSLGTGVEKLFF. Full variable domain (rest looked up from reference TRBV5-6 and TRBJ1-4): DAGVTQSPTHLIKTRGQQVTLRCSPKSGHDTVSWYQQALGQGPQFIFQYYEEEERQRGNFPDRFSGHQFPNYSSELNVNALLLGDSALYLCASSLGTGVEKLFFGSGTQLSVL.

The V gene is TRBV5-4, the J gene TRBJ2-1, with 8 bases aligning to TRBD2. Trimming at V came to 4 bases and at J to 5 bases, leaving 11 bases not matched to a gene. The CDR3 totals 16 residues. The germline V gene has CDR1 SGHNT and CDR2 YYREEE (reference sequence). Here the CDR3 DNA reads TGTGCCAGCAGCCTATATGCTAGCGGGTGGAACAATGAGCAGTTCTTC. Its protein product is CASSLYASGWNNEQFF.

The gene calls are TRBV7-8 and TRBJ1-5, with 7 positions matching TRBD1. J gave up 5 bases and V 5 bases, and 9 bases lay outside the gene matches. Germline assignment: CDR1 SGHVS and CDR2 FQNEAQ. This CDR3 is built from 15 residues. The chain's CDR3 is CASSEQGWADQPQHF. The CDR3 nucleotides are TGTGCCAGCAGCGAACAGGGGTGGGCCGATCAGCCCCAGCATTTT.

This clone appeared a single time. V is TRBV6-5 and J is TRBJ2-5; a possible D gene is TRBD2 (6 bases). There are 15 residues in the CDR3. The germline gives CDR1 MNHEY, CDR2 SVGAGI. V was pared by 4 bases and J by 5 bases, with 17 bases between. The CDR3 spells CASSSRGGARETQYF. CDR3 nucleotide sequence: TGTGCCAGCAGTTCTCGTGGAGGGGCCCGGGAGACCCAGTACTTC.

The chain couples TRBV2 to TRBJ1-5, with a possible D match to TRBD1 (6 bases). Germline loops: CDR1 SNHLY, CDR2 FYNNEI. V dropped 10 bases and J dropped 1 base, with 11 bases sitting between them. CDR3 length equals 13 residues. This chain's CDR3 is CATKQGSNQPQHF. The CDR3 nucleotides are TGTGCCACCAAGCAGGGGAGCAATCAGCCCCAGCATTTT.

V usage is TRBV2 and J usage is TRBJ1-1; TRBD1 matches at 7 bases. J lost 4 bases, V lost 7 bases, and 9 bases had no gene match. The CDR3 sequence is 14 residues long. Germline V lookup: CDR1 SNHLY, CDR2 FYNNEI. The CDR3 region is CASNVAGGSTEAFF. CDR3 coding DNA: TGTGCCAGCAACGTAGCAGGGGGGTCCACTGAAGCTTTCTTT.

V and J are TRBV30 and TRBJ1-1; D not certain. The CDR3 consists of 11 residues. Germline lookup yields CDR1 GTSNPN and CDR2 SVGIG (reference sequence). Trimming stripped 2 bases from V and 6 bases from J, with 7 bases between. The CDR3 DNA follows: TGTGCCTGGAGTCCTATCTCTGAAGCTTTCTTT. Translated, it gives CAWSPISEAFF.

V and J are TRBV5-6 and TRBJ1-2; TRBD1 matches 7 bases. Losses at the gene ends were 3 bases for V and 6 bases for J; bases not matched to a gene: 8. CDR1 and CDR2 from the germline V gene are SGHDT and YYEEEE. CDR3 length: 14 amino acids. Written as DNA, the CDR3 is TGTGCCAGCAGCTCGTACGGGACAGTCGATGGCTACACCTTC. This sequence encodes CASSSYGTVDGYTF.

V is TRBV2 and J is TRBJ1-2; 8 bases fit TRBD1. V was pared by 6 bases and J by 5 bases, with 5 bases of the junction left unmatched. The CDR3 is 13 amino acids. Looked up from germline, CDR1 is SNHLY and CDR2 is FYNNEI. Here the CDR3 DNA reads TGTGCCAGCAGACAGGGGGAAAGATATGGCTACACCTTC. Translation gives CASRQGERYGYTF.

The DNA for the CDR3 is TGTGCCAGCAGCGTAGAGGGGGTTTTAAATTCACCCCTCCACTTT. Amino acids: CASSVEGVLNSPLHF. The genes are TRBV9 and TRBJ1-6; D is possibly TRBD1 (6 bases). The CDR3 consists of 15 residues. V lost 0 bases to trimming and J lost 7 bases, with 11 bases between them. Germline CDR1 reads SGDLS; CDR2 reads YYNGEE.

In this sample, this clone turned up once. The chain couples TRBV11-1 to TRBJ1-1, with D unresolved. The CDR3 runs to 18 residues. Per germline, CDR1 SGHAT and CDR2 FQDESV (reference sequence). Trimming stripped 1 base from V and 3 bases from J, with 21 bases between. CDR3 coding DNA: TGTGCCAGCAGCTTAGGCAGGTCCCGTATATTCTGGGACACTGAAGCTTTCTTT. This codes for CASSLGRSRIFWDTEAFF.

The J gene is TRBJ2-3, the V gene TRBV5-4, with TRBD1 matching 8 bases. This CDR3 has 19 residues. CDR1 is SGHNT, CDR2 YYREEE, per germline (reference sequence). V lost 0 bases and J lost 0; bases outside the gene matches: 12. CDR3 loop: CASSLGGQAPFLSTDTQYF. CDR3 bases: TGTGCCAGCAGCTTGGGGGGACAGGCGCCTTTTTTAAGCACAGATACGCAGTATTTT.